This entry lists 7 T cell receptor beta chains sequenced from one sample in a study of OX40 agonist ivuxolimab in advanced cancers. Sequenced by immunoSEQ multiplex PCR; TCRdb stores in-frame clones only, minus some. Here the sample spans 48,000 or so clones, approximately 94% being singletons. The sequencing used CD4+ or CD8+ T cells sorted from blood, collected in a trial of the OX40 agonist ivuxolimab. The receptor set was obtained from an adult with an advanced solid tumor such as melanoma, head and neck, liver or kidney cancer.

This chain connects TRBV14 to TRBJ2-3; TRBD1 agrees at 7 bases. The CDR3 consists of 15 residues. Germline trimming cut 5 bases from V and 0 bases from J; bases unmatched to any gene: 5. Germline CDR1 SGHDN, CDR2 FVKESK. CDR3 loop: CASSEWDSSTDTQYF. The CDR3 nucleotides are TGTGCCAGCAGCGAGTGGGACAGCAGCACAGATACGCAGTATTTT.

V is TRBV28 and J is TRBJ2-7; unclear D gene. Germline CDR1 MDHEN, CDR2 SYDVKM. The V and J ends lost 2 bases and 5 bases respectively, with 4 bases between them. The length of the CDR3 is 11 residues. The CDR3 protein is CASSLGNEQYF. The CDR3 DNA is TGTGCCAGCAGTTTAGGGAACGAGCAGTACTTC.

This CDR3 reads CASSPTAPETQYF. In DNA form, the CDR3 reads TGTGCCAGCTCACCAACTGCCCCAGAGACCCAGTACTTC. J is TRBJ2-5 and V is TRBV18; unclear D gene. The V gene lost 2 bases and the J gene lost 4 bases, with 8 bases spanning the gap. The germline V gene encodes CDR1 KGHSH and CDR2 LQKENI. The length of the CDR3 is 13 residues.

The V gene is TRBV6-6, the J gene TRBJ2-1, with unresolved D. This CDR3 contains 11 residues. Trimming pared 6 bases from V and 9 bases from J, leaving 9 bases between. Germline V CDR1 and CDR2: MNHNY, SVGAGI (reference sequence). CDR3 sequence (DNA): TGTGCCAGCAGCTTTGGTGCTGAGCAGTTCTTC. Translating it yields CASSFGAEQFF.

The chain recombines TRBV6-5 with TRBJ2-1; 9 nucleotides agree with TRBD2. Germline CDR1 reads MNHEY; CDR2 reads SVGAGI. The CDR3 is 14 residues long. V lost 2 bases to trimming and J lost 7 bases; unmatched junction nucleotides: 3. The CDR3 DNA reads as TGTGCCAGCAGTTACGGGGCGGGAGGGAATGAGCAGTTCTTC. The encoded protein is CASSYGAGGNEQFF.

This clone was seen once. CDR3 nucleotide sequence: TGTGCCAGCTCACTCAGTAGCGGGGGCCTCTACAATGAGCAGTTCTTC. It yields the protein CASSLSSGGLYNEQFF. This chain uses TRBV18 with TRBJ2-1; 9 bases fit TRBD2. The V gene's germline CDR1 is KGHSH and CDR2 LQKENI. This CDR3 contains 16 residues. Trimming at V came to 4 bases and at J to 3 bases, leaving 7 bases not matched to a gene. Using reference TRBV18 and TRBJ2-1 for the parts outside the CDR3, the full variable domain is NAGVMQNPRHLVRRRGQEARLRCSPMKGHSHVYWYRQLPEEGLKFMVYLQKENIIDESGMPKERFSAEFPKEGPSILRIQQVVRGDSAAYFCASSLSSGGLYNEQFFGPGTRLTVL.

The rearrangement links TRBV5-6 to TRBJ2-7, with 7 bases identical to TRBD2. Germline CDR1 and CDR2: SGHDT and YYEEEE. CDR3 length equals 14 residues. Trimming at V came to 0 bases and at J to 6 bases, leaving 6 bases not matched to a gene. The CDR3 spells CASSLGLSGGEQYF. CDR3 bases: TGTGCCAGCAGCTTGGGCCTGTCGGGGGGCGAGCAGTACTTC.